This paragraph reports one T cell receptor beta chain. What it binds is unknown. The data originate from a study of cytomegalovirus exposure and HLA in healthy donors. Whole-study results and caveats: Later genetic work tied a missense DCLRE1C variant to beta-chain V and J trimming.

The PCR made use of 60 Vbeta and 13 Jbeta primers. Here immunoSEQ multiplex PCR was the method, and the copy in TCRdb shows in-frame clones only, minus some. This sample has approximately 85,000 clones; around 80% occur once, and the top ten carry 20% to 25%. Germline V gives CDR1 SEHNR, CDR2 FQNEAQ (reference sequence). The CDR3 has 14 amino acids. V was clipped by 5 bases and J by 6 bases, with 14 bases between them. The TCR was taken from a woman in her forties or fifties in good health and CMV-seropositive. The sequencing sample was made of PBMCs. The chain has TRBV7-9 and TRBJ2-1; D is perhaps TRBD2 (5 bases). DNA for the CDR3: TGTGCCAGCAGCCCTTGGACTGGCCTCAATGAGCAGTTCTTC. This encodes CASSPWTGLNEQFF.